This TCR beta chain was profiled in a study of graft-versus-host responses after intestinal transplantation. Study information: Anti-thymocyte globulin induction, then tacrolimus and steroids for two to four years, went to all recipients.

Overall study results and limits: In recipient marrow, GvH clones were found, and some appeared first in ileum or blood. Peak GvH clone levels in circulation were associated with early post-transplant HvG declines.

As regards this clone: Its antigen is currently unknown.

Intraepithelial and lamina propria lymphocytes were released after the graft tissue was processed. Trimming cost V 10 bases and J 5 bases, with 11 bases left between them. Germline-derived CDR1 and CDR2 are MGHDK and SYGVNS. The CDR3 runs to 11 residues. The method was immunoSEQ multiplex PCR; TCRdb's version includes in-frame clones alone and lacks a portion of them. The sample holds around 17,000 clones, roughly 78% seen once. The sequence derives from a human patient who received an intestinal transplant, so some T cells may come from the graft donor. The rearrangement links TRBV25-1 to TRBJ1-1; weak D call: TRBD1 (6 bases). The sample in question was ileum tissue, obtained roughly 100 days after intestinal transplant. The CDR3 loop is CAIFRGTEAFF. The CDR3 DNA reads as TGTGCCATTTTCAGGGGTACTGAAGCTTTCTTT.